Listed below are T cell receptor beta chains from one sample, sequenced in a study of T-cell memory formation after mild COVID-19. A single record per CDR3 protein comes from TCRdb applying MiXCR to the 5' RACE reads. The sample holds about 170,000 distinct CDR3 sequences, about an eighth seen once. Sequencing used PBMCs or a T cell subset sorted from them (not recorded which). The receptors stem from a man younger than 30 who had mild COVID-19 (a few samples of this study predate the infection). Cell type and time point are not known. Each CDR3 is given with its conserved first and last residue. D genes are given only for firm matches. Size is omitted from some rows. Given values are once, few, many or a class for expanded clones.

D,size,J,length,V,DNA,CDR3
NA,few,TRBJ2-2,16,TRBV6-2/TRBV6-3,TGTGCCAGCAGTTACCCCGGGGGCACCATCACCGGGGAGCTGTTTTTT,CASSYPGGTITGELFF
NA,NA,TRBJ1-5,12,TRBV20-1,TGCAGTGCTAGAGTCCGTGTACAGCCCCAGCATTTT,CSARVRVQPQHF
NA,few,TRBJ2-1,13,TRBV4-2,TGTGCCAGCAGCACACAGGGTGTCAATGAGCAGTTCTTC,CASSTQGVNEQFF
NA,many,TRBJ2-5,15,TRBV5-1,TGCGCCAGCAGCTTGATAAGTGGCGGGGCGGGGACCCAGTACTTC,CASSLISGGAGTQYF
NA,many,TRBJ1-6,14,TRBV4-3,TGCGCCAGCGGGCAGGGTTTGAGGAATTCACCCCTCCACTTT,CASGQGLRNSPLHF
TRBD2,few,TRBJ2-3,15,TRBV7-9,TGTGCCAGCAGCTTAAGCGGGGATAGCACAGATACGCAGTATTTT,CASSLSGDSTDTQYF
NA,few,TRBJ1-1,14,TRBV12-3/TRBV12-4,TGTGCCAGCAGTTTAGAAAATACGGCGCGTGAAGCTTTCTTT,CASSLENTAREAFF
NA,NA,TRBJ1-5,15,TRBV12-3/TRBV12-4,TGTGCCAGCAGGCCGGCCTTTGGGGAAGGTCAGCCCCAGCATTTT,CASRPAFGEGQPQHF
TRBD1,NA,TRBJ1-2,15,TRBV28,TGTGCCAGCAGTTTATTCGTTGGACAGGGGGATGGCTACACCTTC,CASSLFVGQGDGYTF
NA,many,TRBJ2-3,14,TRBV7-2,TGTGCCAGCAGCTTAATGTCTTGGAGAGATACGCAGTATTTT,CASSLMSWRDTQYF
TRBD1,NA,TRBJ2-4,12,TRBV28,TGTGCCAGCAGTACCGGACAGGGAAAGTGTCACTTC,CASSTGQGKCHF
NA,few,TRBJ1-1,14,TRBV5-1,TGCGCCAGCAGACTGCGGGACACGAACACTGAAGCTTTCTTT,CASRLRDTNTEAFF
NA,many,TRBJ2-3,17,TRBV12-3/TRBV12-4,TGTGCCAGCAGTTTAGCGGGTTCCAGCCTACGCACAGATACGCAGTATTTT,CASSLAGSSLRTDTQYF
NA,few,TRBJ2-4,15,TRBV7-2,TGTGCCAGCAGCTTAAACCCCCTCCAGGGAAACATTCAGTACTTC,CASSLNPLQGNIQYF
NA,few,TRBJ2-5,12,TRBV10-3,TGTGCCACCGCCGAAGGGCAAGAGACCCAGTACTTC,CATAEGQETQYF
TRBD1,many,TRBJ2-3,12,TRBV27,TGTGCCAGCAGTTTCAGGGGGGATACGCAGTATTTT,CASSFRGDTQYF
TRBD1,few,TRBJ1-1,14,TRBV3-1,TGTGCCAGCAGCCCGACAGGGGTAGACACTGAAGCTTTCTTT,CASSPTGVDTEAFF
TRBD2,NA,TRBJ2-1,16,TRBV5-1,TGCGCCAGCAGCTTACTAGCGCGCACCTCCTACAATGAGCAGTTCTTC,CASSLLARTSYNEQFF
TRBD1,NA,TRBJ2-7,15,TRBV6-2/TRBV6-3,TGTGCCAGCAGGAACGGACAGGCTGCCTCCTACGAGCAGTACTTC,CASRNGQAASYEQYF
NA,NA,TRBJ1-5,17,TRBV4-2,TGTGCCAGCAGCCAAGAACCCCCGCCGTATAGCAATCAGCCCCAGCATTTT,CASSQEPPPYSNQPQHF
TRBD1,NA,TRBJ2-5,14,TRBV7-2,TGTGCCAGCAACCGTGGACAGGCTCAAGAGACCCAGTACTTC,CASNRGQAQETQYF
NA,NA,TRBJ1-4,12,TRBV19,TGTGCCAGTAGTATTCGGGGTGAAAAACTGTTTTTT,CASSIRGEKLFF
NA,NA,TRBJ2-2,15,TRBV12-3/TRBV12-4,TGTGCCAGCAGCAACTTCTTTTCAGACACCGGGGAGCTGTTTTTT,CASSNFFSDTGELFF
NA,NA,TRBJ2-5,18,TRBV5-1,TGCGCCAGCAGCTCACTAGAACAGGGACGGCGAAAGGGGGAGACCCAGTACTTC,CASSSLEQGRRKGETQYF
NA,NA,TRBJ2-1,13,TRBV5-1,TGCGCCAGCAGCTCGGGGGATAACAATGAGCAGTTCTTC,CASSSGDNNEQFF
NA,NA,TRBJ2-2,15,TRBV24-1,TGTGCCACCAGTGATTCCCGGGACGGGACCGGGGAGCTGTTTTTT,CATSDSRDGTGELFF
TRBD2,NA,TRBJ2-7,14,TRBV12-3/TRBV12-4,TGTGCCAGCAAAAGCGGGGGTAGCTCCTACGAGCAGTACTTC,CASKSGGSSYEQYF
NA,few,TRBJ1-2,13,TRBV4-1,TGCGCCAGCAGCAGCAGGGAGGTCTATGGCTACACCTTC,CASSSREVYGYTF
NA,NA,TRBJ2-7,12,TRBV20-1,TGCAGTGCTAGTCAGCAGGGATACGAGCAGTACTTC,CSASQQGYEQYF
NA,NA,TRBJ1-4,17,TRBV4-3,TGCGCCAGCAGCCAAGATAGGGGGGGGGGCCCTGGAGAAAAACTGTTTTTT,CASSQDRGGGPGEKLFF
NA,many,TRBJ2-5,13,TRBV4-1,TGCGCCAGCAGCCCCAGGGCGAGGGAGACCCAGTACTTC,CASSPRARETQYF
NA,NA,TRBJ1-1,15,TRBV7-9,TGTGCCAGCAGGCGCCGGGGGGAAGGGAACACTGAAGCTTTCTTT,CASRRRGEGNTEAFF
NA,NA,TRBJ1-1,13,TRBV7-2,TGTGCCAGCAGCTTAGACCCAGTTGGGAGCGCTTTCTTT,CASSLDPVGSAFF